This TCR beta chain was recorded in a study of blood T cells in healthy people across ages. With regard to this clonotype: Antigen specificity is unknown.

The study, taken as a whole, reports: Estimates of total diversity, which came from one million sequenced T cells, were considered to be underestimates. Higher diversity and more naive CD4+ cells were features of long-lived donors, compared to aged donors. The study found TCR beta diversity correlated strongly with naive T cell percentage.

This CDR3 is built from 14 residues. The germline gives CDR1 DFQATT, CDR2 SNEGSKA (reference sequence). The V gene lost 0 bases and the J gene lost 3 bases, with 6 bases spanning the gap. A second PCR, run for roughly 7 to 11 cycles, used a sample-barcoded 5' primer plus a J-beta primer mix. MiXCR, run by TCRdb on the 5' RACE reads, gives a single entry per CDR3 protein. Here the sample spans around 800,000 distinct CDR3 sequences, under 45% being singletons. The V call is TRBV20-1, the J call TRBJ2-6; D is unclear. The source is a man aged 55-75 years in good health. Material: blood. CDR3 residues: CSARDLGGANVLTF. The CDR3, as DNA: TGCAGTGCTAGAGATCTTGGTGGGGCCAACGTCCTGACTTTC.